These T cell receptor beta chains were read from a single sample in a study of blood T cell repertoires in COVID-19. Profiling relied on immunoSEQ multiplex PCR, and the TCRdb table lists in-frame clones only, not all of them. The sample consists of a few hundred thousand clones, 70% to 90% of them appearing once. Sequenced input: PBMCs or T cells enriched from blood (not recorded which). Source of these receptors: a woman between 25 and 40 years old who had recovered from COVID-19. The conserved cysteine and the conserved F or W are not part of the CDR3 here. D genes are given only for firm matches.

ATRDIFIHTIY TRBJ1-3 TRBV28 -
ASSLMGGNQPQH TRBJ1-5 TRBV7-2 -
ASSGLAGGTYEQY TRBJ2-7 TRBV2 TRBD2
ASSPTFGSDSPLH TRBJ1-6 TRBV5-6 -
AIRKKLAGPKSMEQF TRBJ2-1 TRBV10-3 TRBD2
ATSQKTGGRGELF TRBJ2-2 TRBV15 TRBD1
ASSPGQRYGYT TRBJ1-2 TRBV5-1 -
ASQGQSNQPQH TRBJ1-5 TRBV7-2 -
ASSVPPQGGGYT TRBJ1-2 TRBV9 -
ASTLGKYQPQH TRBJ1-5 TRBV12-3/TRBV12-4 -
ASSVDPGVGEKLF TRBJ1-4 TRBV9 -
ASSSGWQETQY TRBJ2-5 TRBV12-3/TRBV12-4 -
AIGGLGLAGTGEQY TRBJ2-7 TRBV2 TRBD2
ASSQARGRSNGYT TRBJ1-2 TRBV3-1/TRBV3-2 TRBD1
ASSSPRGTSGKKTQY TRBJ2-5 TRBV28 TRBD2
ASSLRPSSGIHAEQY TRBJ2-7 TRBV5-5 -
ASSLSVSNEQF TRBJ2-1 TRBV7-8 -